These 10 T cell receptor beta chains came from one sample sequenced in a study of monozygotic twins with inflammatory bowel disease. TCRdb processed the 5' RACE reads again and assigns one entry to each CDR3 protein, with no DNA. The repertoire table contains approximately 200,000 distinct CDR3 sequences. Sequencing was carried out using blood. All receptors come from a human donor with ulcerative colitis or Crohn's disease, or a healthy co-twin of an affected twin (not recorded which).

The V and J genes are TRBV15 and TRBJ2-2; the TCRdb call, TRBD2, lacks DNA for checking. Germline V lookup: CDR1 LNHNV, CDR2 YYDKDF (reference sequence). The CDR3 runs 19 residues. The CDR3 region is CATSRPGTLAGENTGELFF.

The chain has TRBV9 and TRBJ1-2; the D gene TCRdb calls, TRBD1, cannot be checked with no DNA. The length of the CDR3 is 15 residues. The germline CDR1 and CDR2 sequences are SGDLS and YYNGEE. CDR3 sequence reads: CASSFTGQDTYGYTF.

The V call is TRBV11-2, the J call TRBJ2-1; TCRdb returns TRBD2, unconfirmable since there is no DNA. CDR1 and CDR2 from the germline V gene are SGHAT and FQNNGV. The CDR3 has 16 residues. The CDR3 sequence: CASSSRIAGSTNEQFF.

The gene calls are TRBV2 and TRBJ2-5; TCRdb reports TRBD1, a call that lacks DNA to check it against. This CDR3 has 14 residues. Germline CDR1 and CDR2: SNHLY and FYNNEI. This chain's CDR3 is CASGTGVLQETQYF.

The gene calls are TRBV5-1 and TRBJ2-1; TCRdb names TRBD1, which stays unverified in the absence of DNA. The CDR3 sequence is 16 residues long. Germline V CDR1 and CDR2: SGHRS, YFSETQ. CDR3 in amino acids: CASSLPLPGPYNEQFF. The entire variable domain, with the rest obtained from reference TRBV5-1 and TRBJ2-1, is as follows: KAGVTQTPRYLIKTRGQQVTLSCSPISGHRSVSWYQQTPGQGLQFLFEYFSETQRNKGNFPGRFSGRQFSNSRSEMNVSTLELGDSALYLCASSLPLPGPYNEQFFGPGTRLTVL.

This chain uses TRBV6-2 or TRBV6-3 with TRBJ2-1; lacking DNA, the TRBD2 call made by TCRdb goes unchecked. CDR1 MNHEY and CDR2 SVGEGT come from the germline V gene. CDR3 size: 17 residues. CDR3 amino acids: CASSKPNGLAGVDEQFF.

The CDR3: CASSLNPNTEAFF. The chain is built from TRBV12-3 or TRBV12-4 and TRBJ1-1. The CDR3 is 13 residues long.

The V and J genes are TRBV7-7 and TRBJ2-5. The CDR3 extends over 13 amino acids. The germline CDR1 and CDR2 sequences are SSHAT and FNYEAQ (reference sequence). The CDR3 protein is CASSLGLEETQYF.

This chain joins TRBV7-2 and TRBJ2-3; TCRdb's D gene call, TRBD2, goes unchecked for lack of DNA. In germline, CDR1 is SGHTA, CDR2 FQGNSA. The CDR3 is 13 residues long. Here the CDR3 reads CASSPGLSDTQYF.

The chain joins TRBV15 to TRBJ2-5. The CDR3 totals 12 residues. Per germline, CDR1 LNHNV and CDR2 YYDKDF (reference sequence). This CDR3 is CATSSLRETQYF.